What follows describes a single TCR beta chain. The data belong to a study of Ad26.COV2.S vaccination and SARS-CoV-2 variants. The treatment here: around 19 received Ad26.COV2.S at low or high dose, single or two shots; a few received placebo; per-sample allocation not given. Following the first vaccine or placebo injection, samples were taken on day 63. CDR3 length: 14 residues. V lost 0 bases and J lost 1, with 7 bases in between. Per the germline V gene, CDR1 is LGHNA and CDR2 is YSLEER. The method was immunoSEQ multiplex PCR; TCRdb's version includes in-frame clones alone and lacks a portion of them. The data contain around 300,000 clones, 85% to 90% of them singletons.

The material sequenced was peripheral blood, taken in a trial of Ad26.COV2.S vaccine versus placebo. The TCR sequence derives from a person between 18 and 65 years old who received the Ad26.COV2.S COVID-19 vaccine or a placebo. J is TRBJ2-7 and V is TRBV4-3; tentative D call: TRBD2 (6 bases). In nucleotides, the CDR3 is TGCGCCAGCAGCCAAGAGGGGGGTTCCTACGAGCAGTACTTC. Protein sequence: CASSQEGGSYEQYF.